These 8 T cell receptor beta chains share one sample of origin, sequenced in a study of PD-L1 blockade in urothelial cancer. Sequenced by immunoSEQ multiplex PCR; TCRdb stores in-frame clones only, minus some. There are more than 45,000 clones in the sample; 75% to 90% occur only once, and more than 1.5% lies in the top ten. Time point described: pretreatment peripheral blood. Specimen: PBMCs, collected around atezolizumab (anti-PD-L1) treatment. The receptors stem from a man aged 50-59 years with urothelial cancer.

The chain couples TRBV7-3 to TRBJ2-2, with 7 nucleotides matching TRBD2. The CDR3 has 14 amino acids. V lost 10 bases to trimming and J lost 4 bases; unmatched junction nucleotides: 9. Germline V gene lookup returns CDR1 SGHTA and CDR2 FQGTGA. CDR3 loop: CATAALAATGELFF. The CDR3 bases are TGTGCCACCGCGGCGCTAGCGGCCACCGGGGAGCTGTTTTTT.

This clone was seen just once. This chain uses TRBV2 with TRBJ2-3; the D gene is possibly TRBD1 (6 bases). V lost 8 bases, J lost 0 bases, and 12 bases lay in between. Germline-derived CDR1 and CDR2 are SNHLY and FYNNEI. CDR3 length equals 14 residues. CDR3 in amino acids: CASRPDRSTDTQYF. The CDR3 bases are TGTGCCAGCCGCCCGGACAGAAGCACAGATACGCAGTATTTT.

The chain's CDR3 is CASSQGSALTTNEKLFF. As DNA, the CDR3 is TGCGCCAGCAGCCAAGGGTCTGCACTAACAACTAATGAAAAACTGTTTTTT. The chain uses TRBV4-1 and TRBJ1-4; D unresolved. CDR3 length: 17 amino acids. Trimming pared 1 base from V and 0 bases from J, leaving 12 bases between. Germline CDR1 and CDR2: MGHRA and YSYEKL.

J is TRBJ1-5 and V is TRBV2; TRBD1 matches at 8 bases. V was pared by 6 bases and J by 5 bases, with 3 bases of the junction left unmatched. The CDR3 is 13 amino acids. Looked up from germline, CDR1 is SNHLY and CDR2 is FYNNEI. CDR3 in DNA: TGTGCCAGCAGGGACAGGGAAGATCAGCCCCAGCATTTT. Protein sequence: CASRDREDQPQHF.

The chain combines TRBV7-8 with TRBJ2-7, with TRBD1 matching over 8 bases. The CDR3 totals 14 residues. The V gene's germline CDR1 is SGHVS and CDR2 FQNEAQ. The V and J ends lost 5 bases and 7 bases, in that order; junction bases with no gene match: 10. The DNA for the CDR3 is TGTGCCAGCAGCCGGGGGCAGGGGGCTTGGGAGCAGTACTTC. Residues: CASSRGQGAWEQYF.

This chain connects TRBV7-9 to TRBJ1-2; 10 nucleotides match TRBD1. This CDR3 is 15 amino acids long. With V trimmed by 4 bases and J by 3 bases, 5 bases remained unmatched. CDR1 and CDR2 (germline): SEHNR, FQNEAQ (reference sequence). The CDR3 sequence: CASSSPTGGDYGYTF. The CDR3 coding sequence is TGTGCCAGCAGCTCGCCGACAGGGGGCGACTATGGCTACACCTTC.

The chain joins TRBV19 to TRBJ1-1; 7 bases fit TRBD1. The J segment lost 3 bases and the V segment lost 5 bases, leaving 6 bases of the junction unmatched. The CDR3 runs to 14 residues. The germline V gene has CDR1 LNHDA and CDR2 SQIVND (reference sequence). The CDR3, as DNA: TGTGCCAGTAGTCCCCAAGGGACAGACACTGAAGCTTTCTTT. Translation: CASSPQGTDTEAFF.

The chain links TRBV7-2 to TRBJ1-5; TRBD1 might be the D (5 bases). CDR3 length: 14 amino acids. Germline V CDR1 and CDR2: SGHTA, FQGNSA. V dropped 5 bases and J dropped 8 bases, with 16 bases sitting between them. The CDR3 loop is CASSTDGGGKPQHF. The CDR3 bases are TGTGCCAGCAGCACCGATGGGGGGGGGAAGCCCCAGCATTTT.